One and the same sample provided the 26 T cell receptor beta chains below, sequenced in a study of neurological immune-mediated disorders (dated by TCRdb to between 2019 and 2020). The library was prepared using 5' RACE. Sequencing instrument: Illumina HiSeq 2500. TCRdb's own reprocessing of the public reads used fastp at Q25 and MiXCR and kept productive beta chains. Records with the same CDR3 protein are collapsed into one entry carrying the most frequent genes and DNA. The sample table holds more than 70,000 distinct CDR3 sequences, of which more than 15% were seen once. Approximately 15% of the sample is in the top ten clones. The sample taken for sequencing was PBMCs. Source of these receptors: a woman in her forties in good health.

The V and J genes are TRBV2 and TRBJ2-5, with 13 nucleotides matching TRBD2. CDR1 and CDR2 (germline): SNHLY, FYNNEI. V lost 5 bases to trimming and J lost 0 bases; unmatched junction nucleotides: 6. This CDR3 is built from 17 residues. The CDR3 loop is CASSPGLAGADQETQYF. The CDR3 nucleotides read TGTGCCAGCAGTCCTGGACTAGCGGGGGCCGACCAAGAGACCCAGTACTTC. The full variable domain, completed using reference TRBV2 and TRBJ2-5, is EPEVTQTPSHQVTQMGQEVILRCVPISNHLYFYWYRQILGQKVEFLVSFYNNEISEKSEIFDDQFSVERPDGSNFTLKIRSTKLEDSAMYFCASSPGLAGADQETQYFGPGTRLLVL.

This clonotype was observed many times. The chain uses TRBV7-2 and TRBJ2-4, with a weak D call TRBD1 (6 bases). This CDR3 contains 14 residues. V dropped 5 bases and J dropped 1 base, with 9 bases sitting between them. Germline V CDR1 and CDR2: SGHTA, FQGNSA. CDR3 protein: CASSRDRAKNIQYF. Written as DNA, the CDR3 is TGTGCCAGCAGCCGAGACAGGGCCAAAAACATTCAGTACTTC. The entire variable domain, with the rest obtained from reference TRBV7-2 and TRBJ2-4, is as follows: GAGVSQSPSNKVTEKGKDVELRCDPISGHTALYWYRQSLGQGLEFLIYFQGNSAPDKSGLPSDRFSAERTGGSVSTLTIQRTQQEDSAVYLCASSRDRAKNIQYFGAGTRLSVL.

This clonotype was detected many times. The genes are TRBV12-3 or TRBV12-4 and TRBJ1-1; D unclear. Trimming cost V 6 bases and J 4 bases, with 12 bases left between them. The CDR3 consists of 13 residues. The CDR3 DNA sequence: TGTGCCAGCAGCCGGGCGGTACCCACTGAAGCTTTCTTT. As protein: CASSRAVPTEAFF.

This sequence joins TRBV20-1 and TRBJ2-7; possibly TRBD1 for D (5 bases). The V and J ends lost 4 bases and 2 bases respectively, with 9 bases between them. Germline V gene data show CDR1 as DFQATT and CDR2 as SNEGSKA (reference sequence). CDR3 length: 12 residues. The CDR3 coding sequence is TGCAGTGCTATCGACAGAACCTACGAGCAGTACTTC. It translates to CSAIDRTYEQYF.

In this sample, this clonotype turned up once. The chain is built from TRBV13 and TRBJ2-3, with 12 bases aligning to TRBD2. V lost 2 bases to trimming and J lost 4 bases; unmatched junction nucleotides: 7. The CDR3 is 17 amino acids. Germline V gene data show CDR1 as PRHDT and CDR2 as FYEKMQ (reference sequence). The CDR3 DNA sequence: TGTGCCAGCAGCTTACTGCCTAGCGGGGGGGCCCCAGATACGCAGTATTTT. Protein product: CASSLLPSGGAPDTQYF.

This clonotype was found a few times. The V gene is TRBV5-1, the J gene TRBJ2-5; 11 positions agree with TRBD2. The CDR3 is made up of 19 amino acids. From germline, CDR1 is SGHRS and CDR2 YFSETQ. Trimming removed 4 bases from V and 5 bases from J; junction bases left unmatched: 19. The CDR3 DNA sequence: TGCGCCAGCAGCCTCGCCCCGGGCCTAGCGGGAGGCCGCCGGGAGACCCAGTACTTC. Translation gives CASSLAPGLAGGRRETQYF.

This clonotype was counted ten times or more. CDR3 in DNA: TGTGCCAGCAGTTACATTAAGCCCGAAAGGGGCACTGAAGCTTTCTTT. Its translation is CASSYIKPERGTEAFF. This chain connects TRBV6-5 to TRBJ1-1; D might be TRBD1 (5 bases). Germline-derived CDR1 and CDR2 are MNHEY and SVGAGI. V lost 2 bases and J 4 bases, leaving 17 bases between the germline ends. The CDR3 consists of 16 residues.

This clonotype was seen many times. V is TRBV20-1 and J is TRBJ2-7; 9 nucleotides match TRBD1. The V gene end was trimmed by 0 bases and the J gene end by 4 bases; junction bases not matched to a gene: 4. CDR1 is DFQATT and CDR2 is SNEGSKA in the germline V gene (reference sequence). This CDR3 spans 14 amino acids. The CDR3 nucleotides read TGCAGTGCTAGAGATGGGACAGGGTATTACGAGCAGTACGTC. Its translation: CSARDGTGYYEQYV.

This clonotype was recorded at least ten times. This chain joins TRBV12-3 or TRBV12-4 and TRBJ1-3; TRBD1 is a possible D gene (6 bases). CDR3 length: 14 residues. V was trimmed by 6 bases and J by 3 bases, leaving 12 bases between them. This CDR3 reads CASRITGSGNTIYF. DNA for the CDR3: TGTGCCAGCAGGATTACAGGGAGTGGAAACACCATATATTTT.

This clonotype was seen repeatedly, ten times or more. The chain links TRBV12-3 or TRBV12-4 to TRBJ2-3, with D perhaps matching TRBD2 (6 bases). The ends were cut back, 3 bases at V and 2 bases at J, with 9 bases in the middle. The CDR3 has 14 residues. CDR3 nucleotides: TGTGCCAGCAGTTTTGGAGGGCCCACAGATACGCAGTATTTT. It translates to CASSFGGPTDTQYF.

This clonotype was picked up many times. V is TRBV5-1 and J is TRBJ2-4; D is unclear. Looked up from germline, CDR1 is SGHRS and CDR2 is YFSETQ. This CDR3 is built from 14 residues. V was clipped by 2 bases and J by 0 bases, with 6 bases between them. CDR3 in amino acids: CASSFSLAKNIQYF. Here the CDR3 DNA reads TGCGCCAGCAGCTTCTCCTTAGCCAAAAACATTCAGTACTTC. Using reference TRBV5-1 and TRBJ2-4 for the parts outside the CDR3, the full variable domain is KAGVTQTPRYLIKTRGQQVTLSCSPISGHRSVSWYQQTPGQGLQFLFEYFSETQRNKGNFPGRFSGRQFSNSRSEMNVSTLELGDSALYLCASSFSLAKNIQYFGAGTRLSVL.

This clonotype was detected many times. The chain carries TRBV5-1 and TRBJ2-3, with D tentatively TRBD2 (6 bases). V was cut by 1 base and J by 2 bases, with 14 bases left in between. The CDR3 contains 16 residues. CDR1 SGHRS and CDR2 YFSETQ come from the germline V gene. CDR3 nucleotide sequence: TGCGCCAGCAGCTTGATAGGCGGGGCTCTCACAGATACGCAGTATTTT. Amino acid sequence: CASSLIGGALTDTQYF.

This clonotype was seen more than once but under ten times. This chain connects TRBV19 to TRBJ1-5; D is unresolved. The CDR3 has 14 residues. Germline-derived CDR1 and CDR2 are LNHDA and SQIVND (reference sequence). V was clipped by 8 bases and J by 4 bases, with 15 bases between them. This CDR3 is CASWIGQENQPQHF. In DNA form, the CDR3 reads TGTGCCAGTTGGATTGGTCAGGAGAATCAGCCCCAGCATTTT.

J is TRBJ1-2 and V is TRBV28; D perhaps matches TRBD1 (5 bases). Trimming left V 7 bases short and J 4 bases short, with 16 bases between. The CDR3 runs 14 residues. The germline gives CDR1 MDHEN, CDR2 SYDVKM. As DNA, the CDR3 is TGTGCCAGCAACAGGAACCCGGGCCCCTATGGCTACACCTTC. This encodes CASNRNPGPYGYTF.

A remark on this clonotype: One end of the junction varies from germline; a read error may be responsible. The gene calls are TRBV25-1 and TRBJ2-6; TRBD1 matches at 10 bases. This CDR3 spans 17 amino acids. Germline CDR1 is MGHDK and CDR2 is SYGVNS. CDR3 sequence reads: CVSTQTGGDTGANVLTF. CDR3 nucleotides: TGTGTCAGCACTCAGACAGGGGGCGATACAGGGGCCAACGTCCTGACTTTC.

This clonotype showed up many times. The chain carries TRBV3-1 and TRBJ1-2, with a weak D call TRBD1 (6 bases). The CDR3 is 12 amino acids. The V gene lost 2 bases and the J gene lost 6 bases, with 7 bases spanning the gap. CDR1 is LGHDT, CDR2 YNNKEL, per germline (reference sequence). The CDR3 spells CASSQRGHGYTF. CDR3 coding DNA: TGTGCCAGCAGCCAACGGGGGCATGGCTACACCTTC.

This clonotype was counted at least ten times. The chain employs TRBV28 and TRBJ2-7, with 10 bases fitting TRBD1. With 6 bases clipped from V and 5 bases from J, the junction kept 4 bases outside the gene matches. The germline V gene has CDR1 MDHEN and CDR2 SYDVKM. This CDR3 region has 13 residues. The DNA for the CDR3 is TGTGCCAGCAGAGACAGGGGGCTTGACGAGCAGTACGTC. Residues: CASRDRGLDEQYV.

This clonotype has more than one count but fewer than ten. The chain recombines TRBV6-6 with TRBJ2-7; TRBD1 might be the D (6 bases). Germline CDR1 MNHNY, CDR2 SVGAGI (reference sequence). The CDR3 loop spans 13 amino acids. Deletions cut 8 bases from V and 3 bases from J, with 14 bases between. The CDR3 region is CASYGQPIYEQYF. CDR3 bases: TGTGCCAGCTACGGACAGCCAATCTACGAGCAGTACTTC.

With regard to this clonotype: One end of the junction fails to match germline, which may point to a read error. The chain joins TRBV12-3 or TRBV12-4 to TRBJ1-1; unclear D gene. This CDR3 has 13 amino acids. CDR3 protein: CASRRPLNTEGFF. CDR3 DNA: TGTGCCAGCAGGAGACCATTGAACACTGAAGGTTTCTTT.

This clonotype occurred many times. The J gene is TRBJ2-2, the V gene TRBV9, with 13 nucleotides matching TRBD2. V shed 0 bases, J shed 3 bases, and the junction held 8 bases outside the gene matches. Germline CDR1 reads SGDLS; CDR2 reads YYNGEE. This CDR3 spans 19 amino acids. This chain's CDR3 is CASSVVTTSGGWDTGELFF. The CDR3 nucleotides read TGTGCCAGCAGCGTAGTTACGACTAGCGGGGGGTGGGACACCGGGGAGCTGTTTTTT. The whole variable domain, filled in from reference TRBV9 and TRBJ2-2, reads DSGVTQTPKHLITATGQRVTLRCSPRSGDLSVYWYQQSLDQGLQFLIQYYNGEERAKGNILERFSAQQFPDLHSELNLSSLELGDSALYFCASSVVTTSGGWDTGELFFGEGSRLTVL.

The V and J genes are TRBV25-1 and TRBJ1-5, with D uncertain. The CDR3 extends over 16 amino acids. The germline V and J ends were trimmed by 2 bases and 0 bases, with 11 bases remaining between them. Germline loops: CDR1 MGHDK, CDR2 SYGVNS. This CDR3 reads CASSELGVDSNQPQHF. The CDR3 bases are TGTGCCAGCAGTGAACTTGGAGTAGATAGCAATCAGCCCCAGCATTTT.

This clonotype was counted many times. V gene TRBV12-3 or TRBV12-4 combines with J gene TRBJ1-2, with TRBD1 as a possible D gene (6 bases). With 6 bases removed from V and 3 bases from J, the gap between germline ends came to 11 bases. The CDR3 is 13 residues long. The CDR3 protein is CASSRRTDYGYTF. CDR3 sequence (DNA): TGTGCCAGCAGCCGCCGGACAGACTATGGCTACACCTTC.

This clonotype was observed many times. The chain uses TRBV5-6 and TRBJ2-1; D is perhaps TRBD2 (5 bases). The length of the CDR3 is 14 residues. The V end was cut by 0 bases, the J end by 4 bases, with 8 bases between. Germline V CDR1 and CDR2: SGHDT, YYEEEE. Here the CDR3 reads CASSLGRGYNEQFF. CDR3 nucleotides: TGTGCCAGCAGCTTGGGTCGGGGATACAATGAGCAGTTCTTC.

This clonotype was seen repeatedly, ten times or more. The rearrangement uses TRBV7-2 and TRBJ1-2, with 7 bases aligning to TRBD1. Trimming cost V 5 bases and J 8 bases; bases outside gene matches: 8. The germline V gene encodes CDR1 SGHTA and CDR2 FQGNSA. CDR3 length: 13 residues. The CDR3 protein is CASSPDLGGGYTF. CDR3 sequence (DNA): TGTGCCAGCAGCCCCGATTTAGGGGGCGGCTACACCTTC.

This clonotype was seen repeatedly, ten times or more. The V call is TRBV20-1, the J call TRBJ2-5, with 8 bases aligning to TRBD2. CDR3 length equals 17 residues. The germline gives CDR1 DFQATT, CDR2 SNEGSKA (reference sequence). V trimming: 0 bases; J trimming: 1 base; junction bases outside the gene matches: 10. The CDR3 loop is CSARDSGTGGLQETQYF. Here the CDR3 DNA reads TGCAGTGCTAGAGATAGCGGTACGGGGGGGCTCCAAGAGACCCAGTACTTC.

The CDR3 loop is CASSQEEGRRETQYF. The CDR3 DNA follows: TGCGCCAGCAGCCAAGAGGAGGGGCGAAGAGAGACCCAGTACTTC. This chain links TRBV4-3 with TRBJ2-5, with D possibly matching TRBD2 (6 bases). This CDR3 region has 15 residues. Germline V gene data show CDR1 as LGHNA and CDR2 as YSLEER. V was cut by 0 bases and J by 4 bases, with 12 bases left in between.